A selection of T cell receptor beta chains follows, all from one sample in a study of tumor-infiltrating lymphocytes in primary liver carcinoma. TCRdb redid the calling of the multiplex PCR reads with MiXCR, one entry per CDR3 protein. The table has more than 150,000 distinct CDR3 sequences, 50% to 75% seen once. Source material: peripheral blood. These receptors all come from a man aged 40-49 years with primary liver carcinoma and hepatitis B virus infection. The CDR3 runs from the conserved cysteine through the conserved F or W. D genes are given only for firm matches. Clone size, where shown, is once, few, many, or a class for clones that have expanded.

TRBD2	TRBJ2-2	few	TRBV12-3/TRBV12-4	CASSLYPSAGGPGGELFF	TGTGCCAGCAGCCTTTACCCGTCAGCGGGAGGGCCAGGCGGGGAGCTGTTTTTT
TRBD1	TRBJ2-7	few	TRBV12-3/TRBV12-4	CASSPTGGRWDEQYF	TGTGCCAGCAGCCCGACAGGGGGACGGTGGGACGAGCAGTACTTC
TRBD2	TRBJ2-4	NA	TRBV13	CASSLLGSGVNIQYF	TGTGCCAGCAGCTTATTGGGTAGCGGGGTAAACATTCAGTACTTC
NA	TRBJ2-1	many	TRBV11-2	CASSSAQRFNEQFF	TGTGCCAGCAGCAGTGCCCAGCGGTTCAATGAGCAGTTCTTC
TRBD2	TRBJ2-7	NA	TRBV28	CASRLPGLGESQYF	TGTGCCAGCAGATTACCGGGACTAGGGGAGTCGCAGTACTTC
TRBD2	TRBJ2-7	NA	TRBV4-1	CASSRLAASYEQYF	TGCGCCAGCAGCCGACTAGCTGCCTCCTACGAGCAGTACTTC
TRBD1	TRBJ1-1	NA	TRBV4-2	CTSAGGNTEAFF	TGTACCAGTGCAGGGGGGAACACTGAAGCTTTCTTT
NA	TRBJ2-4	NA	TRBV11-2	CASSKNGATLSQGVQYF	TGTGCCAGCAGCAAAAATGGTGCTACCTTAAGCCAAGGCGTTCAGTACTTC
TRBD2	TRBJ2-1	many	TRBV12-3/TRBV12-4	CASTRARGDYNEQFF	TGTGCCAGCACTCGTGCCCGGGGGGACTACAATGAGCAGTTCTTC
NA	TRBJ2-2	NA	TRBV10-3	CAIRGNTGELFF	TGTGCCATCCGGGGGAACACCGGGGAGCTGTTTTTT
NA	TRBJ1-1	few	TRBV12-5	CASGLVQGAAFF	TGTGCTAGTGGTCTCGTACAGGGCGCAGCTTTCTTT
NA	TRBJ1-5	NA	TRBV10-3	CAISEDATDMQHF	TGTGCCATCAGTGAAGACGCCACAGATATGCAGCATTTT
NA	TRBJ2-5	NA	TRBV30	CAWSAPPPYQETQYF	TGTGCCTGGAGTGCACCGCCGCCGTACCAAGAGACCCAGTACTTC
NA	TRBJ1-4	many	TRBV11-2	CASSFSRTGRLFF	TGTGCCAGCAGCTTTAGTAGGACCGGTAGACTGTTTTTT
NA	TRBJ2-3	NA	TRBV29-1	CNVEYRSAVGTDTQYF	TGCAACGTTGAATATAGGAGCGCCGTGGGGACAGATACGCAGTATTTT
NA	TRBJ2-7	NA	TRBV5-5	CANSLAWRDIHEQYF	TGTGCCAACAGCTTGGCATGGAGGGACATCCACGAGCAGTACTTC
NA	TRBJ2-1	NA	TRBV11-2	CASSLRDGVPNDQFF	TGTGCCAGCAGCCTCCGGGACGGAGTCCCAAATGATCAGTTCTTC
NA	TRBJ2-7	NA	TRBV4-1	CASSQDRSGENEQYF	TGCGCCAGCAGCCAAGATAGGTCAGGGGAAAACGAGCAGTACTTC
NA	TRBJ1-5	NA	TRBV6-5	CASSAQVRNQPQHF	TGTGCCAGCAGTGCCCAGGTGAGGAATCAGCCCCAGCATTTT
TRBD1	TRBJ1-4	NA	TRBV6-2/TRBV6-3	CASTSTGQGYNEKLFF	TGTGCCAGCACCTCTACGGGACAGGGGTACAATGAAAAACTGTTTTTT
NA	TRBJ2-1	few	TRBV19	CASPGKLSNEQFF	TGTGCCAGTCCAGGGAAATTGAGCAATGAGCAGTTCTTC
TRBD1	TRBJ2-1	few	TRBV7-9	CASSFEPGQASQREQFF	TGTGCCAGCAGCTTCGAGCCGGGACAGGCTTCACAACGTGAGCAGTTCTTC
NA	TRBJ2-5	once	TRBV11-2	CTSSPDYAETPYF	TGTACCAGCAGCCCGGACTATGCTGAGACCCCGTACTTC
TRBD1	TRBJ2-1	NA	TRBV6-6	CASSSDRTLDNEQFF	TGTGCCAGCAGTTCGGACAGGACCCTGGACAATGAGCAGTTCTTC
NA	TRBJ2-1	few	TRBV28	CASSRQGKRLF	TGTGCCAGCAGTAGGCAGGGTAAACGGCTCTTC
NA	TRBJ2-1	NA	TRBV7-9	CASQQRSGVKFF	TGTGCCAGCCAACAACGGTCTGGGGTGAAATTCTTC